This T cell receptor beta chain was obtained from a study of cytomegalovirus exposure and HLA in healthy donors. Looking at the study overall: In a previous analysis, some 110 million unique TCR beta sequences were found from about 190 million T cells. Study observations and caveats: In a later analysis, V- and J-gene trimming of beta chains associated with a DCLRE1C missense variant, replicated independently.

It was with 60 Vbeta and 13 Jbeta primers that the PCR ran. The method was immunoSEQ multiplex PCR; TCRdb's version includes in-frame clones alone and lacks a portion of them. The sample shows 120,000 or so clones, 78% of them seen only once. In the case of this clone: As yet, its antigen is unknown. At one boundary the junction diverges from the germline segment, which might be a read error.

The CDR3 sequence is 14 residues long. Germline CDR1 SGHTA, CDR2 FQGNSA. The sequencing input was PBMCs. V is TRBV7-2 and J is TRBJ2-4, with 8 bases aligning to TRBD2. The origin of this receptor is a woman aged 40 to 55 in good health and CMV-seronegative. CDR3 in amino acids: CASSPGLAKNSQYF. The CDR3 region has the DNA TGTGCCAGCAGCCCAGGACTAGCCAAAAACAGTCAGTACTTC.